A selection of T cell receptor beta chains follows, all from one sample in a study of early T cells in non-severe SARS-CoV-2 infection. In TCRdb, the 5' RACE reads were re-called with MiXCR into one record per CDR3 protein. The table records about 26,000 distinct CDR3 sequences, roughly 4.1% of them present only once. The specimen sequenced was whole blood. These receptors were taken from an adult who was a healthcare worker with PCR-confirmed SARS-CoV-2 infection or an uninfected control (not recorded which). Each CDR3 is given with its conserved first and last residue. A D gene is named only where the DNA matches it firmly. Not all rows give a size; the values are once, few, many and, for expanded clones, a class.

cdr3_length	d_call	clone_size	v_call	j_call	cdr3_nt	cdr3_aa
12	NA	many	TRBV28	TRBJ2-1	TGTGCCAGCAGTATCAGGGAGGATGAGCAGTTCTTC	CASSIREDEQFF
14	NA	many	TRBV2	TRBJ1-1	TGTGCCAGCATCTCTTACGTCGCTAACACTGAAGCTTTCTTT	CASISYVANTEAFF
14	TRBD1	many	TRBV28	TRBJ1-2	TGTGCCAGCAGTTCTCTGGGACAGTCCTATGGCTACACCTTC	CASSSLGQSYGYTF
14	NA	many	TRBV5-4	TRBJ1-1	TGTGCCAGCAGCTATGAAGGGTCGAGGGCTGAAGCTTTCTTT	CASSYEGSRAEAFF
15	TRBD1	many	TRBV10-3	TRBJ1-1	TGTGCCATCAGTGAGGGACAGGTTGGGAACACTGAAGCTTTCTTT	CAISEGQVGNTEAFF
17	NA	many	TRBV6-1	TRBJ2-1	TGTGCCAGCAGTGAAGCGGGGTTTCACACCTCCTACAATGAGCAGTTCTTC	CASSEAGFHTSYNEQFF
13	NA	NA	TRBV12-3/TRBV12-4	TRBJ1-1	TGTGCCAGCAGTTTTAGGGAGGTCACTGAAGCTTTCTTT	CASSFREVTEAFF
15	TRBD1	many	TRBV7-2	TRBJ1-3	TGTGCCAGCAGCCCTGAGACAGGGGCCGGAAACACCATATATTTT	CASSPETGAGNTIYF
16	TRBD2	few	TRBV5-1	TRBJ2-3	TGCGCCAGCAGCTTAACCGGGACTAGCGGCACAGATACGCAGTATTTT	CASSLTGTSGTDTQYF
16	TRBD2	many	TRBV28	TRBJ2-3	TGTGCCAGCAGTGTCCCGGGACTAGCGAGCACAGATACGCAGTATTTT	CASSVPGLASTDTQYF
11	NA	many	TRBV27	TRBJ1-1	TGTGCCAGCAAGTCGAACACTGAAGCTTTCTTT	CASKSNTEAFF
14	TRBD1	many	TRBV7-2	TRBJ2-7	TGTGCCAGCAGCTGGGACAGGGATCTTTTTGAGCAGTACTTC	CASSWDRDLFEQYF
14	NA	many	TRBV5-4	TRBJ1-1	TGTGCCAGCAGGGTTACGGGGGGGAACACTGAAGCTTTCTTT	CASRVTGGNTEAFF
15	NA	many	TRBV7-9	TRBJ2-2	TGTGCCAGCAGGGTAGCGGACCCGAACACCGGGGAGCTGTTTTTT	CASRVADPNTGELFF
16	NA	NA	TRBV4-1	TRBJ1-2	TGCGCCAGCAGCCCCGAAACAGGGAGCGACTATTATGGCTACACCTTC	CASSPETGSDYYGYTF
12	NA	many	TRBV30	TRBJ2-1	TGTGCCTGGAGCCGAGGCGGGTATGAGCAGTTCTTC	CAWSRGGYEQFF
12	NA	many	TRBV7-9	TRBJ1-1	TGTGCCAGCAGCGCAGGGGAGACTGAAGCTTTCTTT	CASSAGETEAFF
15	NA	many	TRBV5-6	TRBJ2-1	TGTGCCAGCAGCTTAGTGCTTAGCTCCTACAATGAGCAGTTCTTC	CASSLVLSSYNEQFF
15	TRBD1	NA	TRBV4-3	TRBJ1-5	TGCGCCAGCAGCCAGGGGACAGGGGGCAATCAGCCCCAGCATTTT	CASSQGTGGNQPQHF
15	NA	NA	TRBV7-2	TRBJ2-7	TGTGCCAGCAGCTTAGTTGTCAGGGAATTCTACGAGCAGTACTTC	CASSLVVREFYEQYF
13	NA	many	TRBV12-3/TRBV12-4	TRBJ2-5	TGTGCCAGCAGTTTACGGCCACAAGAGACCCAGTACTTC	CASSLRPQETQYF
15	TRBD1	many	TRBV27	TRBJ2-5	TGTGCCAGCAGTTACGCCGGGACAGGTGGGGAGACCCAGTACTTC	CASSYAGTGGETQYF
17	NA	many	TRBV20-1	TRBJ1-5	TGCAGTGCTAGAAGTAGTTGGACGCCGAAAAGCAATCAGCCCCAGCATTTT	CSARSSWTPKSNQPQHF
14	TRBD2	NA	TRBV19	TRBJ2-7	TGTGCCAGTAGTCCCCGGACTAGCGCGGGGGAGCAGTACTTC	CASSPRTSAGEQYF
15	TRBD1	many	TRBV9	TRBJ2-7	TGTGCCAGCAGCCCCGCCCCGGGGACAGGGTACGAGCAGTACTTC	CASSPAPGTGYEQYF
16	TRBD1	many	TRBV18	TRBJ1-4	TGTGCCAGCTCACCATATGCCGGACAGGGGAATGAAAAACTGTTTTTT	CASSPYAGQGNEKLFF
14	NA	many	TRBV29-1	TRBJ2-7	TGCAGCGTTGAAATCCAGGATTTTCCCTACGAGCAGTACTTC	CSVEIQDFPYEQYF
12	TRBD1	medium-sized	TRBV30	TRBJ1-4	TGTGCCTTCGGACAGGGGAGTGAAAAACTGTTTTTT	CAFGQGSEKLFF
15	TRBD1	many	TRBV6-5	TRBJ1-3	TGTGCCAGCAGTCGACAGGGGTTAACTGGAAACACCATATATTTT	CASSRQGLTGNTIYF
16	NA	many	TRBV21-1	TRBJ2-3	TGTGCCAGCACCCTTCCTAGCGGGGGGAGGGTAGATACGCAGTATTTT	CASTLPSGGRVDTQYF
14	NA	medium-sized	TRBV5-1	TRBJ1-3	TGCGCCAGCAGCCGAGGGGCCAGAGGAAACACCATATATTTT	CASSRGARGNTIYF
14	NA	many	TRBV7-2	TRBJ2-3	TGTGCCAGCAGCTTATTCTCTAGCACAGATACGCAGTATTTT	CASSLFSSTDTQYF
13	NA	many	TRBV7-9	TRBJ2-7	TGTGCCAGCAGCCCCTACTCTACCTACGAGCAGTACTTC	CASSPYSTYEQYF
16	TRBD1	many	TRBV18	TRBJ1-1	TGTGCCAGCTCACCTCGACGGGACAGGAAAAACACTGAAGCTTTCTTT	CASSPRRDRKNTEAFF
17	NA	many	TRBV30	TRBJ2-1	TGTGCCTGGATAGGACCGGCGGGCATTGGCTCCTACAATGAGCAGTTCTTC	CAWIGPAGIGSYNEQFF
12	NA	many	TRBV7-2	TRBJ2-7	TGTGCCAGCAGCTTAGATCCTAGGGAGCAGTACTTC	CASSLDPREQYF
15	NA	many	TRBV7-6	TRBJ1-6	TGTGCCAGCAGCTCCCGGGACACCCATAATTCACCCCTCCACTTT	CASSSRDTHNSPLHF
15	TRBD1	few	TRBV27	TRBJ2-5	TGTGCCAGCAGCTTCGGACAGGGGGGTCAAGAGACCCAGTACTTC	CASSFGQGGQETQYF
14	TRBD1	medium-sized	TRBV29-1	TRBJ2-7	TGCAGCGTTCCCAGACAGGGGAGCGCCTACGAGCAGTACTTC	CSVPRQGSAYEQYF
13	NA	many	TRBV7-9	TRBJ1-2	TGTGCCAGCAGCTTACAGGGAGGGGATGGCTACACCTTC	CASSLQGGDGYTF
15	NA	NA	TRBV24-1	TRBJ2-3	TGTGCCACCAGTGATTCCGGGGGAGAAACAGATACGCAGTATTTT	CATSDSGGETDTQYF
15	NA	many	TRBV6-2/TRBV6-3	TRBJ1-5	TGTGCCAGCAGTTACTCGGGGTGGCGCAATCAGCCCCAGCATTTT	CASSYSGWRNQPQHF
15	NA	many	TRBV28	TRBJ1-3	TGTGCCAGCGGCCAAACGGGCAGGGCTGGAAACACCATATATTTT	CASGQTGRAGNTIYF
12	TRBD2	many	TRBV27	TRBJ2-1	TGTGCCAGCACCGGACTAGCGAATGAGCAGTTCTTC	CASTGLANEQFF
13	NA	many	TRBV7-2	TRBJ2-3	TGTGCCAGCAGCTTAGCGGGGAGCATGACGCAGTATTTT	CASSLAGSMTQYF
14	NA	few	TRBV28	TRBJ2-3	TGTGCCAGCAGTTATCTGCAGGGAGCAGATACGCAGTATTTT	CASSYLQGADTQYF
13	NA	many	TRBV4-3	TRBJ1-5	TGCGCCAGCAGCCAAGAATGGGATCAGCCCCAGCATTTT	CASSQEWDQPQHF
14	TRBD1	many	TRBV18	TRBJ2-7	TGTGCCAGCTCGGGGGGACAGGCCGAGTACGAGCAGTACTTC	CASSGGQAEYEQYF
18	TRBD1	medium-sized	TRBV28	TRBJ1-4	TGTGCCAGCAGGGATCCCGAGACAGGGATTGTTGTGGGGGAAAAACTGTTTTTT	CASRDPETGIVVGEKLFF
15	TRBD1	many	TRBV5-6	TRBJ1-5	TGTGCCAGCAGCCGAATGGGACAGGGAAGTCAGCCCCAGCATTTT	CASSRMGQGSQPQHF
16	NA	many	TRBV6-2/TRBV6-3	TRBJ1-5	TGTGCCAGCAGTTACTCGGTTGATAATAGCAATCAGCCCCAGCATTTT	CASSYSVDNSNQPQHF
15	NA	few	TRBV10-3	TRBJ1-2	TGTGCCATCAGTGAGTCGTTCACAGGGAGTAGTGGCTACACCTTC	CAISESFTGSSGYTF
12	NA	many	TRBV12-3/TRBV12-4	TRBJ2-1	TGTGCCAGCAGTTTAGGGGAAAATGAGCAGTTCTTC	CASSLGENEQFF